Below, 14 T cell receptor beta chains from the same sample are listed, as sequenced in a study of T cell clones after liver transplantation. TCRdb keeps only in-frame clones here, not all; method: immunoSEQ multiplex PCR. The sample holds 50,000 to 60,000 clones; about 71% are singletons and the top ten take 2.8%. This specimen consisted of CD4+ T cells from blood, obtained at the approximately 15-month timepoint. All receptors come from a human patient who received a liver transplant. Some T cells may be supplied by the graft donor.

This clone occurred a few times. The rearrangement joins TRBV2 to TRBJ2-1; TRBD1 might be the D (5 bases). Germline CDR1 and CDR2: SNHLY and FYNNEI. Between the trimmed V and J ends, which lost 4 bases and 5 bases, there was a span of 9 bases. This CDR3 has 13 amino acids. DNA of the CDR3: TGTGCCAGCAGTGGATCAGGGAACAATGAGCAGTTCTTC. This codes for CASSGSGNNEQFF.

The gene calls are TRBV7-2 and TRBJ2-1; D gene unclear. Trimming stripped 7 bases from V and 6 bases from J, with 22 bases between. The germline V gene encodes CDR1 SGHTA and CDR2 FQGNSA. This CDR3 spans 16 amino acids. DNA for the CDR3: TGTGCCAGCACCTACCAACCGGGTCCCAGGACCAATGAGCAGTTCTTC. Its translation: CASTYQPGPRTNEQFF.

The rearrangement uses TRBV4-1 and TRBJ1-2; no reliable D call. The CDR3 has 16 amino acids. The V gene's germline CDR1 is MGHRA and CDR2 YSYEKL. Trimming removed 7 bases at V and 4 bases at J, with 22 bases between. The DNA of the CDR3 is TGCGCCAGCACTATAGGATCTAACCGAAAGACCTATGGCTACACCTTC. It codes for CASTIGSNRKTYGYTF.

V usage is TRBV19 and J usage is TRBJ2-7, with D unclear. V was clipped by 3 bases and J by 0 bases, with 15 bases between them. Germline V gives CDR1 LNHDA, CDR2 SQIVND (reference sequence). The CDR3 totals 16 residues. CDR3 sequence (DNA): TGTGCCAGTAGTATCTCGGCGCGGCAGAACTCCTACGAGCAGTACTTC. Its translation: CASSISARQNSYEQYF.

CDR3 residues: CASTSYRTGGETQYF. CDR3 sequence (DNA): TGTGCCAGCACGTCCTACAGGACAGGGGGGGAGACCCAGTACTTC. This chain joins TRBV28 and TRBJ2-5; TRBD1 matches 10 bases. Germline-derived CDR1 and CDR2 are MDHEN and SYDVKM. The CDR3 is made up of 15 amino acids. The V segment lost 7 bases and the J segment 5 bases; nucleotides outside the gene matches: 10.

In DNA, the CDR3 is TGCGCCAGCAGTACCCCTAGTTTTGAGCAGTTCTTC. Protein sequence: CASSTPSFEQFF. This chain connects TRBV5-1 to TRBJ2-1; the D is unclear. CDR1 and CDR2 from the germline V gene are SGHRS and YFSETQ. The CDR3 consists of 12 residues. Trimming removed 5 bases at V and 9 bases at J, with 12 bases between.

The genes are TRBV5-6 and TRBJ1-5; TRBD1 agrees at 11 bases. Germline V gene sequence: CDR1 SGHDT, CDR2 YYEEEE. The CDR3 runs to 18 residues. With 2 bases clipped from V and 2 bases from J, the junction kept 9 bases outside the gene matches. CDR3 region: CASSFPGQGAFGNQPQHF. CDR3 coding DNA: TGTGCCAGCAGCTTTCCCGGACAGGGGGCGTTCGGCAATCAGCCCCAGCATTTT.

This sequence joins TRBV5-1 and TRBJ2-1, with 10 bases lining up with TRBD1. The CDR3 has 15 amino acids. Germline values: CDR1 SGHRS, CDR2 YFSETQ. The V gene end was trimmed by 4 bases and the J gene end by 6 bases; junction bases not matched to a gene: 7. CDR3 sequence reads: CASSPGTGAGNEQFF. The DNA for the CDR3 is TGCGCCAGCAGCCCCGGGACAGGGGCAGGCAATGAGCAGTTCTTC.

The rearrangement uses TRBV9 and TRBJ2-1, with 14 bases fitting TRBD2. The J segment lost 8 bases and the V segment lost 3 bases, leaving 4 bases of the junction unmatched. The CDR3 has 15 amino acids. Germline lookup yields CDR1 SGDLS and CDR2 YYNGEE. This chain's CDR3 is CASSEGTSGSYEQFF. CDR3 DNA: TGTGCCAGCAGCGAGGGGACTAGCGGGAGCTATGAGCAGTTCTTC.

The chain couples TRBV15 to TRBJ2-1; TRBD2 agrees at 14 bases. The germline V gene encodes CDR1 LNHNV and CDR2 YYDKDF (reference sequence). J lost 8 bases, V lost 5 bases, and 5 bases had no gene match. There are 15 residues in the CDR3. The CDR3 sequence: CATSHGTSGSHEQFF. The DNA of the CDR3 is TGTGCCACCAGCCACGGGACTAGCGGGAGTCATGAGCAGTTCTTC.

The CDR3 protein is CASSPSWDYGYTF. CDR3 nucleotide sequence: TGTGCCAGTAGTCCCTCTTGGGACTATGGCTACACCTTC. The chain recombines TRBV19 with TRBJ1-2; no definite D call. Germline values: CDR1 LNHDA, CDR2 SQIVND (reference sequence). Trimming cost V 5 bases and J 3 bases, with 10 bases left between them. The CDR3 is made up of 13 amino acids.

The gene calls are TRBV10-1 and TRBJ2-1, with 10 bases aligning to TRBD2. Germline assignment: CDR1 WNHNN and CDR2 SYGVQD (reference sequence). This CDR3 comprises 15 residues. V shed 6 bases, J shed 9 bases, and the junction held 11 bases outside the gene matches. In nucleotides, the CDR3 is TGCGCCAGCAGCACGGAGGCTAGCGGGAGAACTGAGCAGTTCTTC. Residues: CASSTEASGRTEQFF.

The V call is TRBV6-5, the J call TRBJ1-2, with a possible D match to TRBD1 (6 bases). Per germline, CDR1 MNHEY and CDR2 SVGAGI. The CDR3 is made up of 15 amino acids. V lost 7 bases and J lost 3, with 18 bases in between. The CDR3 region has the DNA TGTGCCAGCACCCCCGTGGGGGGGGCCGACTATGGCTACACCTTC. It specifies CASTPVGGADYGYTF.

The rearrangement links TRBV11-2 to TRBJ1-3; 8 nucleotides agree with TRBD1. With 3 bases clipped from V and 3 bases from J, the junction kept 4 bases outside the gene matches. Germline CDR1 and CDR2: SGHAT and FQNNGV. This CDR3 contains 15 residues. The CDR3 DNA reads TGTGCCAGCAGCTTCCAGGGGGCGCTTGGAAACACCATATATTTT. Translating gives CASSFQGALGNTIYF.